Below, 32 T cell receptor beta chains from the same sample are listed, as sequenced in a study of OX40 agonist ivuxolimab in advanced cancers. Sequencing was performed with immunoSEQ multiplex PCR; in TCRdb, only in-frame clones are kept and a portion is missing. This table has some 97,000 clones, about nine tenths appearing once. The sequencing here drew on CD4+ or CD8+ T cells sorted from blood, taken in a trial of the OX40 agonist ivuxolimab. These receptors were taken from an adult with an advanced solid tumor such as melanoma, head and neck, liver or kidney cancer.

J is TRBJ2-7 and V is TRBV7-9, with 7 bases aligning to TRBD1. The V segment lost 1 base and the J segment 0 bases; nucleotides outside the gene matches: 3. The CDR3 consists of 15 residues. Per the germline V gene, CDR1 is SEHNR and CDR2 is FQNEAQ (reference sequence). The CDR3 DNA sequence: TGTGCCAGCAGCTTAGAGGGGGCGCCCTCCTACGAGCAGTACTTC. Translated: CASSLEGAPSYEQYF. Supplemented by reference TRBV7-9 and TRBJ2-7, the full variable domain reads DTGVSQNPRHKITKRGQNVTFRCDPISEHNRLYWYRQTLGQGPEFLTYFQNEAQLEKSRLLSDRFSAERPKGSFSTLEIQRTEQGDSAMYLCASSLEGAPSYEQYFGPGTRLTVT.

V gene TRBV10-2 combines with J gene TRBJ1-1, with TRBD1 matching over 7 bases. Losses at the gene ends were 6 bases for V and 9 bases for J; bases not matched to a gene: 7. In germline, CDR1 is WSHSY, CDR2 SAAADI. This CDR3 has 12 amino acids. DNA of the CDR3: TGCGCCAGCAGCCCCGACAGGGCTCAAGCTTTCTTT. This codes for CASSPDRAQAFF.

The sample holds one count of this clone. The chain carries TRBV7-3 and TRBJ1-6; D gene uncertain. This CDR3 comprises 15 residues. CDR1 is SGHTA and CDR2 is FQGTGA in the germline V gene. V was shortened by 1 base and J by 5 bases, with 9 bases between the two germline ends. CDR3 sequence: CASSLMGGNNSPLHF. The CDR3 DNA sequence: TGTGCCAGCAGCTTAATGGGAGGCAATAATTCACCCCTCCACTTT.

V gene TRBV4-2 combines with J gene TRBJ2-3; D might be TRBD1 (5 bases). Germline-derived CDR1 and CDR2 are LGHNA and YNFKEQ. V was clipped by 4 bases and J by 1 base, with 18 bases between them. This CDR3 is 17 amino acids long. CDR3 region: CASSPDRQGAGTDTQYF. The CDR3 DNA is TGTGCCAGCAGCCCCGACCGGCAGGGCGCAGGCACAGATACGCAGTATTTT.

V is TRBV4-3 and J is TRBJ2-5; D gene uncertain. Germline V gene sequence: CDR1 LGHNA, CDR2 YSLEER. Between the trimmed V and J ends, which lost 4 bases and 9 bases, there was a span of 15 bases. The CDR3 contains 13 residues. The CDR3 DNA sequence: TGCGCCAGCAGCCCCAGAGTCCAAGGAGCCCAGTACTTC. It encodes CASSPRVQGAQYF.

The chain carries TRBV7-2 and TRBJ2-6; D tentatively reads TRBD1 or TRBD2 (5 bases each). This CDR3 has 16 amino acids. The germline V gene has CDR1 SGHTA and CDR2 FQGNSA. V was pared by 5 bases and J by 5 bases, with 16 bases between. The CDR3 is CASSQSGTQRANVLTF. Written as DNA, the CDR3 is TGTGCCAGCAGCCAATCCGGGACGCAGCGGGCCAACGTCCTGACTTTC.

The chain couples TRBV27 to TRBJ2-7; TRBD1 matches at 9 bases. The trim removed 3 bases at V and 4 bases at J, leaving 7 bases unmatched. CDR1 is MNHEY, CDR2 SMNVEV, per germline (reference sequence). This CDR3 region has 15 residues. This chain's CDR3 is CASSFKGQGLYEQYF. CDR3 sequence (DNA): TGTGCCAGCAGTTTTAAGGGACAGGGTTTATACGAGCAGTACTTC.

The chain uses TRBV4-2 and TRBJ1-1; D is uncertain. V was cut by 4 bases and J by 0 bases, with 12 bases left in between. CDR3 length: 15 amino acids. From germline, CDR1 is LGHNA and CDR2 YNFKEQ. CDR3 sequence: CASSPRTAMNTEAFF. CDR3 sequence (DNA): TGTGCCAGCAGCCCCCGGACGGCTATGAACACTGAAGCTTTCTTT.

In this sample, this clone turned up once. Written as DNA, the CDR3 is TGTGCCAGCAGCTTAGTGGCGACAGACCTCTATGGCTACACCTTC. Protein product: CASSLVATDLYGYTF. This chain uses TRBV7-2 with TRBJ1-2, with D tentatively TRBD1 (5 bases). Germline V gene lookup returns CDR1 SGHTA and CDR2 FQGNSA. This CDR3 has 15 residues. The V end was cut by 1 base, the J end by 4 bases, with 13 bases between.

The CDR3 region is CASSLAYKRGFETQYF. In DNA, the CDR3 is TGTGCCAGCAGCTTGGCCTATAAAAGGGGATTTGAGACCCAGTACTTC. The rearrangement links TRBV5-5 to TRBJ2-5; a possible D gene is TRBD1 (5 bases). Germline V gene lookup returns CDR1 SGHKS and CDR2 YYEKEE (reference sequence). V gave up 0 bases and J gave up 5 bases, with 17 bases separating them. The CDR3 totals 16 residues.

The chain is built from TRBV5-1 and TRBJ2-7; D ambiguous. Germline V gene lookup returns CDR1 SGHRS and CDR2 YFSETQ. The germline V and J ends were trimmed by 4 bases and 5 bases, with 13 bases remaining between them. The CDR3 runs 13 residues. For the CDR3, the DNA is TGCGCCAGCAGCCCAGCCGGCGGCGACGAGCAGTACTTC. Its translation: CASSPAGGDEQYF.

This clone was seen only once. This chain joins TRBV7-3 and TRBJ2-6; D perhaps matches TRBD1 (6 bases). This CDR3 contains 17 residues. From germline, CDR1 is SGHTA and CDR2 FQGTGA. The V end lost 5 bases, the J end lost 0 bases, and 14 bases lay between the germline ends. For the CDR3, the DNA is TGTGCCAGCAGCCACAGGGCCCAGCACTCTGGGGCCAACGTCCTGACTTTC. Amino acids: CASSHRAQHSGANVLTF.

This chain links TRBV13 with TRBJ2-5; 8 nucleotides agree with TRBD2. Germline trimming cut 5 bases from V and 3 bases from J; bases unmatched to any gene: 5. This CDR3 is built from 14 residues. Looked up from germline, CDR1 is PRHDT and CDR2 is FYEKMQ (reference sequence). In nucleotides, the CDR3 is TGTGCCAGCAGCCGGGGGGGCGGGAAAGAGACCCAGTACTTC. This codes for CASSRGGGKETQYF.

The chain joins TRBV5-5 to TRBJ2-1, with TRBD1 matching 9 bases. Germline V CDR1 and CDR2: SGHKS, YYEKEE (reference sequence). The CDR3 is 16 residues long. Trimming cost V 3 bases and J 5 bases; bases outside gene matches: 9. Here the CDR3 reads CASSSDGQGSDNEQFF. CDR3 nucleotide sequence: TGTGCCAGCAGCTCGGACGGACAGGGGTCGGACAATGAGCAGTTCTTC.

This rearrangement joins TRBV11-2 to TRBJ2-3; 12 nucleotides line up with TRBD2. The J segment lost 1 base and the V segment lost 5 bases, leaving 4 bases of the junction unmatched. CDR1 is SGHAT, CDR2 FQNNGV, per germline. This CDR3 comprises 16 residues. CDR3 amino acids: CASSRLAGVGTDTQYF. For the CDR3, the DNA is TGTGCCAGCAGCAGACTAGCGGGAGTGGGCACAGATACGCAGTATTTT.

The J gene is TRBJ2-6, the V gene TRBV5-1, with 11 bases matching TRBD1. With V trimmed by 4 bases and J by 0 bases, 3 bases remained unmatched. Germline CDR1 is SGHRS and CDR2 is YFSETQ. The CDR3 length is 17 residues. CDR3 protein: CASSRGQGVSGANVLTF. DNA of the CDR3: TGCGCCAGCAGCCGGGGACAGGGGGTCTCTGGGGCCAACGTCCTGACTTTC.

The J gene is TRBJ2-5, the V gene TRBV7-3; 7 bases map to TRBD2. CDR3 length equals 15 residues. The V gene end was trimmed by 2 bases and the J gene end by 5 bases; junction bases not matched to a gene: 8. Germline V lookup: CDR1 SGHTA, CDR2 FQGTGA. CDR3 DNA: TGTGCCAGCAGCTTACAAGCGGGGCCCCCGGAGACCCAGTACTTC. Amino acids: CASSLQAGPPETQYF.

The chain employs TRBV5-1 and TRBJ1-3; D gene uncertain. The CDR3 runs 15 residues. In germline, CDR1 is SGHRS, CDR2 YFSETQ. Trimming took off 0 bases at V and 0 bases at J, with 7 bases between the two ends. CDR3 bases: TGCGCCAGCAGCTTGGAGGGAACCTCTGGAAACACCATATATTTT. Protein product: CASSLEGTSGNTIYF.

The chain joins TRBV19 to TRBJ2-7; D is perhaps TRBD1 (6 bases). This CDR3 has 14 residues. V gave up 5 bases and J gave up 2 bases, with 13 bases separating them. Per germline, CDR1 LNHDA and CDR2 SQIVND (reference sequence). CDR3 residues: CASSARQVTYEQYF. The CDR3 DNA reads as TGTGCCAGTAGTGCCCGACAGGTCACCTACGAGCAGTACTTC.

J is TRBJ1-1 and V is TRBV7-9, with 8 bases that match TRBD1. Germline V gene data show CDR1 as SEHNR and CDR2 as FQNEAQ (reference sequence). V trimming: 5 bases; J trimming: 4 bases; junction bases outside the gene matches: 6. The CDR3 extends over 14 amino acids. In DNA form, the CDR3 reads TGTGCCAGCAGCCTCACCGGACAGGGCACTGAAGCTTTCTTT. Amino acids: CASSLTGQGTEAFF.

The CDR3 coding sequence is TGTGCCAGCAGCTTAGTGCCGGGACTCAACCAAGAGACCCAGTACTTC. Encoded protein: CASSLVPGLNQETQYF. V is TRBV7-9 and J is TRBJ2-5; perhaps TRBD2 as D (6 bases). CDR3 length equals 16 residues. Germline assignment: CDR1 SEHNR and CDR2 FQNEAQ (reference sequence). Trimming took 1 base from V and 0 from J, leaving 12 bases between them. Drawing the rest from reference TRBV7-9 and TRBJ2-5, the complete variable domain is DTGVSQNPRHKITKRGQNVTFRCDPISEHNRLYWYRQTLGQGPEFLTYFQNEAQLEKSRLLSDRFSAERPKGSFSTLEIQRTEQGDSAMYLCASSLVPGLNQETQYFGPGTRLLVL.

The V call is TRBV19, the J call TRBJ2-1; the match to TRBD1 covers 8 bases. V lost 5 bases, J lost 6 bases, and 18 bases stayed unmatched. The CDR3 length is 18 residues. The germline CDR1 and CDR2 sequences are LNHDA and SQIVND (reference sequence). Written as DNA, the CDR3 is TGTGCCAGTAGTCCTGGTCTCCAGGGGGCGCGTGCAAGCAATGAGCAGTTCTTC. Its protein is CASSPGLQGARASNEQFF.

This chain connects TRBV28 to TRBJ1-5; D gene uncertain. The CDR3 runs 14 residues. Looked up from germline, CDR1 is MDHEN and CDR2 is SYDVKM. With 4 bases removed from V and 0 bases from J, the gap between germline ends came to 7 bases. The CDR3 DNA reads as TGTGCCAGCAGTTCTACCTATAGCAATCAGCCCCAGCATTTT. This gives the protein CASSSTYSNQPQHF.

This chain joins TRBV28 and TRBJ2-5; a weak D match, TRBD2 (6 bases). CDR1 MDHEN and CDR2 SYDVKM come from the germline V gene. The CDR3 consists of 15 residues. The germline V and J ends were trimmed by 4 bases and 0 bases, with 12 bases remaining between them. In nucleotides, the CDR3 is TGTGCCAGCAGTTCATTACTAGCAAACCAAGAGACCCAGTACTTC. This sequence encodes CASSSLLANQETQYF.

CDR3 loop: CASSLALEVETQYF. CDR3 DNA sequence: TGCGCCAGCAGCTTGGCCTTGGAAGTAGAGACCCAGTACTTC. V is TRBV5-1 and J is TRBJ2-5; D unclear. The CDR3 runs to 14 residues. Germline CDR1 and CDR2: SGHRS and YFSETQ. V lost 0 bases and J lost 4, with 10 bases in between.

The J gene is TRBJ2-4, the V gene TRBV28, with no clear D. CDR1 MDHEN and CDR2 SYDVKM come from the germline V gene. V lost 6 bases and J 7 bases, leaving 13 bases between the germline ends. The CDR3 runs to 13 residues. Written as DNA, the CDR3 is TGTGCCAGCAGCACTAACCTGAGGAACATTCAGTACTTC. This gives the protein CASSTNLRNIQYF.

The J gene is TRBJ1-4, the V gene TRBV15; no definite D call. Trimming left V 1 base short and J 4 bases short, with 10 bases between. Germline V CDR1 and CDR2: LNHNV, YYDKDF (reference sequence). This CDR3 contains 15 residues. DNA for the CDR3: TGTGCCACCAGCAGAGTCTCGGGCGTTAATGAAAAACTGTTTTTT. It specifies CATSRVSGVNEKLFF.

The chain carries TRBV13 and TRBJ2-4; 9 nucleotides align to TRBD1. V dropped 0 bases and J dropped 0; count of bases not matched to a gene: 3. Looked up from germline, CDR1 is PRHDT and CDR2 is FYEKMQ (reference sequence). CDR3 length: 17 amino acids. CDR3 sequence (DNA): TGTGCCAGCAGCTTAGGGGACAGGGGAATAGCCAAAAACATTCAGTACTTC. Translated, it gives CASSLGDRGIAKNIQYF.

This chain joins TRBV6-5 and TRBJ2-2; perhaps TRBD2 as D (6 bases). Germline-derived CDR1 and CDR2 are MNHEY and SVGAGI. This CDR3 is built from 13 residues. Trimming removed 6 bases from V and 4 bases from J, with 9 bases in between. CDR3 protein: CASRPGGTGELFF. The DNA of the CDR3 is TGTGCCAGCAGACCCGGGGGCACCGGGGAGCTGTTTTTT.

This sequence joins TRBV7-2 and TRBJ2-1, with 11 positions matching TRBD2. CDR3 length: 17 amino acids. V lost 4 bases, J lost 9 bases, and 14 bases stayed unmatched. Per the germline V gene, CDR1 is SGHTA and CDR2 is FQGNSA. CDR3 in DNA: TGTGCCAGCAGCTCTCCTTCTCCGACTAGCGGGAAGATTGAGCAGTTCTTC. It codes for CASSSPSPTSGKIEQFF.

V is TRBV28 and J is TRBJ2-7; 7 nucleotides line up with TRBD1. CDR1 is MDHEN, CDR2 SYDVKM, per germline. Trimming at V came to 4 bases and at J to 9 bases, leaving 3 bases not matched to a gene. The CDR3 is 11 residues long. The CDR3: CASSWDRAQYF. As DNA, the CDR3 is TGTGCCAGCAGTTGGGACAGAGCGCAGTACTTC.

The chain links TRBV19 to TRBJ2-7, with 13 bases lining up with TRBD2. V gave up 6 bases and J gave up 3 bases; unmatched junction bases: 2. Germline V CDR1 and CDR2: LNHDA, SQIVND (reference sequence). CDR3 size: 14 residues. The CDR3 sequence: CASRGTSGIYEQYF. In nucleotides, the CDR3 is TGTGCCAGTAGGGGGACTAGCGGGATCTACGAGCAGTACTTC.